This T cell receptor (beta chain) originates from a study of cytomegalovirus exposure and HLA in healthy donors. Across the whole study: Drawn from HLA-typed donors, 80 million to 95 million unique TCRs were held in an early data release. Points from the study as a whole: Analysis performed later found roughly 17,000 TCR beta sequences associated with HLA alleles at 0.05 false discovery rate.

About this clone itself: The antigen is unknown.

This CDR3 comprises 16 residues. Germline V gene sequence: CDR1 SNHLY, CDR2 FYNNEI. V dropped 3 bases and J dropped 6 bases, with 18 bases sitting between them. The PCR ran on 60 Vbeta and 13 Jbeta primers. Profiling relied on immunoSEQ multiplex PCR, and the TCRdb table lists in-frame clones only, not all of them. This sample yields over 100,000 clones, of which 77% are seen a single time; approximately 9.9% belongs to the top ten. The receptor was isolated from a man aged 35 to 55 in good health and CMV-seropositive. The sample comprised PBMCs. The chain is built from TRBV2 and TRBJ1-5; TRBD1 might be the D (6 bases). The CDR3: CASSDTGRGTGQPQHF. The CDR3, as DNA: TGTGCCAGCAGTGACACGGGAAGGGGGACCGGTCAGCCCCAGCATTTT.